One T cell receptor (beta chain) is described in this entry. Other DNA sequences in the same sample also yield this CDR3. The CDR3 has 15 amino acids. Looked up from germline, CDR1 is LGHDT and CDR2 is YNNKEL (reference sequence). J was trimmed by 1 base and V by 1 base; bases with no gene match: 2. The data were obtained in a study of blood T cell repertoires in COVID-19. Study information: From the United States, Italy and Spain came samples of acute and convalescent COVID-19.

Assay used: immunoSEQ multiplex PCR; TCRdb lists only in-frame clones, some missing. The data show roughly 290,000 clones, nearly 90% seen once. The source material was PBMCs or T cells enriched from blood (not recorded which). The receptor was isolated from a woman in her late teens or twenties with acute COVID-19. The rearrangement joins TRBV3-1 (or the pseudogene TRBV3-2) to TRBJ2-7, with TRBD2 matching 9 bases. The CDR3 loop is CASSQGTSGSYEQYF. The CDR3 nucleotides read TGTGCCAGCAGCCAAGGTACTAGCGGGTCCTACGAGCAGTACTTC.